The 8 T cell receptor beta chains below were found in one sample sequenced in a study of CD8+ T cells in alopecia areata. Extraction and reverse transcription of RNA yielded cDNA as the sequencing template. Clones were sequenced by immunoSEQ multiplex PCR, and TCRdb holds only the in-frame ones, with some missing. The sample records some 150,000 clones, about three fifths being singletons. Here the sequenced sample was CD4+ T cells sorted from blood, taken at week 0. The receptors here all came from a human donor with alopecia areata.

The chain is built from TRBV5-1 and TRBJ2-1; tentative D call: TRBD2 (7 bases). Germline CDR1 SGHRS, CDR2 YFSETQ. The CDR3 is made up of 15 amino acids. Deletions cut 4 bases from V and 1 base from J, with 12 bases between. The CDR3 reads CASSLGGASYNEQFF. The CDR3 DNA sequence: TGCGCCAGCAGCCTAGGGGGGGCATCCTACAATGAGCAGTTCTTC.

This clone was detected a few times. This sequence joins TRBV30 and TRBJ2-5; possibly TRBD1 for D (6 bases). Per the germline V gene, CDR1 is GTSNPN and CDR2 is SVGIG (reference sequence). V was pared by 4 bases and J by 2 bases, with 17 bases between. The CDR3 length is 15 residues. The CDR3 protein is CAWIGTGHRQETQYF. CDR3 DNA: TGTGCCTGGATAGGAACGGGACACCGACAAGAGACCCAGTACTTC.

The DNA of the CDR3 is TGTGCCAGCAGCCGGGGGAAGACAGGGTCAGGGAATGAGCAGTTCTTC. Translating it yields CASSRGKTGSGNEQFF. The J gene is TRBJ2-1, the V gene TRBV7-2; tentative D call: TRBD1 (7 bases). The CDR3 is 16 residues long. V lost 5 bases and J 7 bases, leaving 21 bases between the germline ends. Germline CDR1 reads SGHTA; CDR2 reads FQGNSA.

This clone was observed a handful of times. The V gene is TRBV30, the J gene TRBJ1-5; 7 bases map to TRBD1. CDR1 GTSNPN and CDR2 SVGIG come from the germline V gene (reference sequence). The length of the CDR3 is 15 residues. Trimming cost V 4 bases and J 2 bases; bases outside gene matches: 8. CDR3 sequence reads: CAWTLSGTGNQPQHF. The CDR3 region has the DNA TGTGCCTGGACTCTATCCGGGACAGGCAATCAGCCCCAGCATTTT.

The rearrangement uses TRBV7-2 and TRBJ2-7; D unclear. The V end was cut by 5 bases, the J end by 0 bases, with 14 bases between. Germline V CDR1 and CDR2: SGHTA, FQGNSA. The CDR3 length is 15 residues. As DNA, the CDR3 is TGTGCCAGCAGCCGACACGACATAAGCTCCTACGAGCAGTACTTC. This encodes CASSRHDISSYEQYF.

The J gene is TRBJ2-1, the V gene TRBV5-1; D unclear. Germline assignment: CDR1 SGHRS and CDR2 YFSETQ. CDR3 length: 15 amino acids. The germline V and J ends were trimmed by 0 bases and 4 bases, with 11 bases remaining between them. The CDR3 DNA reads as TGCGCCAGCAGCTTGGGGCTACTTACGTACAATGAGCAGTTCTTC. Translated, it gives CASSLGLLTYNEQFF.

The chain uses TRBV29-1 and TRBJ1-2; D is undetermined. Germline V gene sequence: CDR1 SQVTM, CDR2 ANQGSEA. The CDR3 runs 13 residues. The ends were cut back, 4 bases at V and 8 bases at J, with 17 bases in the middle. CDR3 DNA sequence: TGCAGCGTTGGGAACCAGCCTGAGGGAGGCTACACCTTC. Protein: CSVGNQPEGGYTF. Full variable domain (remainder filled in from reference TRBV29-1 and TRBJ1-2): SAVISQKPSRDICQRGTSLTIQCQVDSQVTMMFWYRQQPGQSLTLIATANQGSEATYESGFVIDKFPISRPNLTFSTLTVSNMSPEDSSIYLCSVGNQPEGGYTFGSGTRLTVV.

The rearrangement joins TRBV2 to TRBJ2-5; maybe TRBD2 (5 bases). Germline V gives CDR1 SNHLY, CDR2 FYNNEI. Trimming pared 4 bases from V and 2 bases from J, leaving 14 bases between. The CDR3 totals 15 residues. CDR3 residues: CASSVERIAQETQYF. DNA for the CDR3: TGTGCCAGCAGTGTTGAGCGGATTGCTCAAGAGACCCAGTACTTC.